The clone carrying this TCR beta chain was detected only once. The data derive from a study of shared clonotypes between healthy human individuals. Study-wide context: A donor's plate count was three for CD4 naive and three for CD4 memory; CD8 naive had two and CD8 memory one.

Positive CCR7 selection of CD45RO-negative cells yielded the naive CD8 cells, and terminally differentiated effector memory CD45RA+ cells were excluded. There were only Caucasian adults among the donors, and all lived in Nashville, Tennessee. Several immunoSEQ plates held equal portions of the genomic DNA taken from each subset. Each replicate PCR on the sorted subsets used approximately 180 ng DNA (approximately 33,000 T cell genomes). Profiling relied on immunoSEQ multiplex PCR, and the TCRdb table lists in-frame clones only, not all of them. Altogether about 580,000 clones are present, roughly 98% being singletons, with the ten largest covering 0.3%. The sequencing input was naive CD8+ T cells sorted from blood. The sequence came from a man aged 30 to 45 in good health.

DNA of the CDR3: TGTGCCAGCAGCTTACCGGGACTAGCGGGAGCTACAGATACGCAGTATTTT. Encoded protein: CASSLPGLAGATDTQYF. The chain is built from TRBV7-9 and TRBJ2-3, with TRBD2 identical over 14 bases. The V gene end was trimmed by 2 bases and the J gene end by 3 bases; junction bases not matched to a gene: 4. The CDR3 has 17 amino acids. Germline CDR1 and CDR2: SEHNR and FQNEAQ (reference sequence).